Sequencing of this T cell receptor beta chain was carried out in a study of T cell responses to AZD1222 COVID-19 vaccine. Study findings and constraints: Spike-specific TCR depth and breadth grew after two AZD1222 doses. Baseline seropositives among AZD1222 recipients totaled only five to seven. Donors were mostly white British, more females; clonal diversity possibly underestimated.

Produced via immunoSEQ multiplex PCR; TCRdb's table is partial and in-frame only. Of 100,000 to 150,000 clones in the sample, roughly 90% were seen once. In regard to this clone: Its specificity is unknown.

The source of this sequence is an adult who received the AZD1222 COVID-19 vaccine. The sample in question was peripheral blood, obtained 28 days after the second AZD1222 dose.

This CDR3 is CAWSDLGGRFTEAFF. As DNA, the CDR3 is TGTGCCTGGAGCGACCTCGGGGGAAGGTTCACTGAAGCTTTCTTT. The chain uses TRBV30 and TRBJ1-1; the D gene is possibly TRBD1 (5 bases). The V end was cut by 3 bases, the J end by 4 bases, with 18 bases between. CDR3 length: 15 amino acids. Germline values: CDR1 GTSNPN, CDR2 SVGIG (reference sequence).